This T cell receptor beta chain was sequenced in a study of post-analysis software for immune sequencing data. As for the study in general: Included courses were relapsing-remitting and secondary progressive multiple sclerosis; progressive-relapsing multiple sclerosis was also included.

This clonotype was seen only a few times. The antigen is undetermined. Compared with germline, one end of the junction differs, possibly owing to a read error. Study-wide findings and caveats: Samples sharing a preparation batch grouped tightly together when assessed by F measure. Diversity measured as normalized Chao1 was significantly lower in multiple sclerosis patients than in controls. Patients showed TRBV5-6, TRBV5-1 and TRBV20-1 among five TRBV segments more frequent than in controls.

This CDR3 is 15 amino acids long. Unique molecular identifiers featured in each of the TCR beta cDNA libraries. Researchers reported approximately 480,000 cDNA molecules coming from around 1 to 9.1 million T cells. TCRdb passed the PCR reads through MiXCR, listing each CDR3 protein once. The sample consists of hundreds of thousands of distinct CDR3 sequences, 30% of them appearing once. The sequence came from a girl aged 5 to 17 with multiple sclerosis. The sequencing input was blood. The chain couples TRBV12-3 or TRBV12-4 to TRBJ2-7, with 7 bases fitting TRBD1. This CDR3 is CASRLDRVGLYEQYF. The CDR3 bases are TGTGCCAGCAGATTAGACAGGGTTGGACTCTACGAGCAGTACTTC.